The T cell receptor (beta chain) under discussion was sequenced for a study of control samples from healthy donors and cancer patients. The germline V gene has CDR1 LNHNV and CDR2 YYDKDF (reference sequence). V was shortened by 10 bases and J by 3 bases, with 20 bases between the two germline ends. The CDR3 length is 15 residues. Measured with immunoSEQ multiplex PCR; TCRdb has only the in-frame clones, and not every one. The data show approximately 100,000 clones, with around 90% seen just once and roughly 13% held by the top ten. Sequencing input: blood. The sequence was collected from a man in his thirties or forties in good health. The V gene is TRBV15, the J gene TRBJ2-3; D possibly corresponds to TRBD2 (6 bases). The CDR3 region has the DNA TGTGCCAGCTCAGCCCCGGGTCGGGGGACAGATACGCAGTATTTT. The encoded protein is CASSAPGRGTDTQYF.